This entry lists 3 T cell receptor beta chains sequenced from one sample in a study of blood T cell repertoires in COVID-19 (dated by TCRdb to between 2020 and 2021). The protocol used for the library was the immunoSEQ multiplex PCR assay. The source is immuneACCESS, and TCRdb retained only in-frame sequences with V and J called. Part of the clones is not carried over; for the studies checked, unresolved V genes explain less than half of this, and the remainder is unexplained. Within this sample are approximately 87,000 clones, with 80% to 90% of them counted one time only. The ten top clones hold about 14% of the sample. Material: peripheral blood. These receptor sequences come from a woman aged 80 or over with acute or convalescent COVID-19.

The chain employs TRBV7-3 and TRBJ2-3, with D perhaps matching TRBD2 (6 bases). V was cut by 6 bases and J by 2 bases, with 12 bases left in between. This CDR3 is built from 14 residues. Per germline, CDR1 SGHTA and CDR2 FQGTGA. Written as DNA, the CDR3 is TGTGCCAGCAGGCGCGGGGAGGCCACAGATACGCAGTATTTT. Its protein is CASRRGEATDTQYF. Full variable domain (outside the CDR3, taken from reference TRBV7-3 and TRBJ2-3): GAGVSQTPSNKVTEKGKYVELRCDPISGHTALYWYRQSLGQGPEFLIYFQGTGAADDSGLPNDRFFAVRPEGSVSTLKIQRTERGDSAVYLCASRRGEATDTQYFGPGTRLTVL.

The CDR3 sequence: CASSQYTGGKYAYEQYF. The CDR3 bases are TGTGCCAGCAGCCAGTATACAGGGGGCAAGTACGCGTACGAGCAGTACTTC. The genes are TRBV14 and TRBJ2-7, with 9 bases matching TRBD1. Losses at the gene ends were 3 bases for V and 4 bases for J; bases not matched to a gene: 13. The CDR3 loop spans 17 amino acids. Germline CDR1 SGHDN, CDR2 FVKESK.

The chain employs TRBV19 and TRBJ1-5; weak D call: TRBD1 (6 bases). This CDR3 spans 16 amino acids. Looked up from germline, CDR1 is LNHDA and CDR2 is SQIVND (reference sequence). The V and J ends lost 3 bases and 6 bases respectively, with 18 bases between them. CDR3 bases: TGTGCCAGTAGTATCCCGGGACACATATGGAGTCAGCCCCAGCATTTT. It encodes CASSIPGHIWSQPQHF. Full variable domain (rest looked up from reference TRBV19 and TRBJ1-5): DGGITQSPKYLFRKEGQNVTLSCEQNLNHDAMYWYRQDPGQGLRLIYYSQIVNDFQKGDIAEGYSVSREKKESFPLTVTSAQKNPTAFYLCASSIPGHIWSQPQHFGDGTRLSIL.